The 9 T cell receptor beta chains in this list originate from one sample, sequenced in a study of T-cell memory formation after mild COVID-19. One entry per CDR3 protein results from TCRdb running MiXCR on the 5' RACE reads. Of 190,000 or so distinct CDR3 sequences detected, 20% to 25% appear once; the ten largest clones hold more than 20%. Source material: PBMCs or a T cell subset sorted from them (not recorded which). Every receptor here comes from an adult woman who had mild COVID-19 (a few samples of this study predate the infection). Cell type and time point are not known.

This clonotype occurred a few times. The V call is TRBV20-1, the J call TRBJ2-7; 9 bases match TRBD1. J was trimmed by 3 bases and V by 6 bases; bases with no gene match: 3. Germline CDR1 DFQATT, CDR2 SNEGSKA (reference sequence). The CDR3 is made up of 12 amino acids. CDR3 DNA: TGCAGTGCCGACAGGGGGGACTACGAGCAGTACTTC. Its translation: CSADRGDYEQYF.

This clonotype was seen more than once but under ten times. The chain is built from TRBV11-2 and TRBJ2-5, with a tentative D call TRBD1 (5 bases). Trimming shortened V by 3 bases and J by 5 bases, and 16 bases separated the two germline ends. CDR1 and CDR2 (germline): SGHAT, FQNNGV. CDR3 size: 15 residues. The CDR3 reads CASSFGAASGETQYF. The CDR3 DNA reads TGTGCCAGCAGCTTTGGGGCAGCGTCCGGGGAGACCCAGTACTTC.

V gene TRBV11-2 combines with J gene TRBJ2-7, with D perhaps TRBD1 (6 bases). The CDR3 runs 14 residues. The V and J ends lost 1 base and 4 bases respectively, with 11 bases between them. The V gene's germline CDR1 is SGHAT and CDR2 FQNNGV. Here the CDR3 DNA reads TGTGCCAGCAGCTTAGGCCTGCAGGGGTACGAGCAGTACTTC. Amino acid sequence: CASSLGLQGYEQYF.

The V call is TRBV9, the J call TRBJ2-3; 12 bases fit TRBD2. The CDR3 sequence is 16 residues long. V shed 3 bases, J shed 2 bases, and the junction held 4 bases outside the gene matches. In germline, CDR1 is SGDLS, CDR2 YYNGEE. CDR3 in DNA: TGTGCCAGCAGCGGGACTAGCGGGATATACACAGATACGCAGTATTTT. It translates to CASSGTSGIYTDTQYF.

The rearrangement joins TRBV25-1 to TRBJ2-7; 8 bases align to TRBD2. From germline, CDR1 is MGHDK and CDR2 SYGVNS. The CDR3 length is 13 residues. Trimming at V came to 7 bases and at J to 2 bases, leaving 4 bases not matched to a gene. DNA for the CDR3: TGTGCCAGCACGGAGCGGGGGCCCTACGAGCAGTACTTC. It encodes CASTERGPYEQYF.

This clonotype turned up a few times. The rearrangement links TRBV4-2 to TRBJ2-2; 10 bases match TRBD2. The CDR3 contains 16 residues. The germline V gene encodes CDR1 LGHNA and CDR2 YNFKEQ. The V segment lost 3 bases and the J segment 3 bases; nucleotides outside the gene matches: 4. The CDR3 sequence is CASSQLLAGDTGELFF. CDR3 DNA sequence: TGTGCCAGCAGCCAGCTCCTAGCGGGGGACACCGGGGAGCTGTTTTTT.

This clonotype was seen a few times. The CDR3 here is CASSFGSGGGDSYEQYF. The DNA of the CDR3 is TGTGCCAGCAGCTTCGGGTCCGGCGGGGGGGATTCCTACGAGCAGTACTTC. This sequence joins TRBV5-5 and TRBJ2-7, with 9 bases that match TRBD2. Losses at the gene ends were 2 bases for V and 1 base for J; bases not matched to a gene: 10. The CDR3 length is 17 residues. Germline loops: CDR1 SGHKS, CDR2 YYEKEE (reference sequence).

The V call is TRBV27, the J call TRBJ2-7; TRBD1 aligns across 10 bases. V lost 6 bases and J lost 2; bases outside the gene matches: 7. Germline-derived CDR1 and CDR2 are MNHEY and SMNVEV (reference sequence). The CDR3 loop spans 15 amino acids. In DNA, the CDR3 is TGTGCCAGCAGCCTGGCCGGGACAGGGGCCTACGAGCAGTACTTC. Its protein product is CASSLAGTGAYEQYF.

V gene TRBV20-1 combines with J gene TRBJ2-7; possibly TRBD2 for D (6 bases). Trimming shortened V by 0 bases and J by 7 bases, and 19 bases separated the two germline ends. There are 15 residues in the CDR3. CDR1 and CDR2 (germline): DFQATT, SNEGSKA (reference sequence). The CDR3 region is CSARDMVADYGEQYF. The CDR3 nucleotides read TGCAGTGCTAGAGATATGGTAGCGGACTACGGGGAGCAGTACTTC.